This TCR beta chain originates from a study of control samples from healthy donors and cancer patients. TCRdb keeps only in-frame clones here, not all; method: immunoSEQ multiplex PCR. The sample shows about 120,000 clones, roughly nine tenths of them seen only once. The V gene lost 5 bases and the J gene lost 1 base, with 12 bases spanning the gap. The CDR3 loop spans 14 amino acids. Germline CDR1 reads LNHDA; CDR2 reads SQIVND (reference sequence). The chain has TRBV19 and TRBJ2-7; D is perhaps TRBD1 or TRBD2 (5 bases each). Material: blood. This clonotype was sampled from a man over 45 in good health. The CDR3 region has the DNA TGTGCCAGTAGTGCCGGGACCGGGTCCTACGAGCAGTACTTC. Translating it yields CASSAGTGSYEQYF.